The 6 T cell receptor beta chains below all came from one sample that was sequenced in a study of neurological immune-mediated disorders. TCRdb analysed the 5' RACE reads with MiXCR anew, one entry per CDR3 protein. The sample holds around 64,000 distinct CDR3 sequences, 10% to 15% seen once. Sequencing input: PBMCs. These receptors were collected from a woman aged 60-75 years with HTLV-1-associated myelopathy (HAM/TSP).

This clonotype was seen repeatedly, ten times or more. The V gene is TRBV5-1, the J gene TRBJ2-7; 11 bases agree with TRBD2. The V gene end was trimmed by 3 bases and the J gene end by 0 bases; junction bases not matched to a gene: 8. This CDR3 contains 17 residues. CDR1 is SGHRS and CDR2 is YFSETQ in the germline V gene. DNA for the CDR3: TGCGCCAGCAGCTCAAGGCCCACTAGCGGGAGCTCCTACGAGCAGTACTTC. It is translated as CASSSRPTSGSSYEQYF. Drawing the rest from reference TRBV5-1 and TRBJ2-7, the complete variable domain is KAGVTQTPRYLIKTRGQQVTLSCSPISGHRSVSWYQQTPGQGLQFLFEYFSETQRNKGNFPGRFSGRQFSNSRSEMNVSTLELGDSALYLCASSSRPTSGSSYEQYFGPGTRLTVT.

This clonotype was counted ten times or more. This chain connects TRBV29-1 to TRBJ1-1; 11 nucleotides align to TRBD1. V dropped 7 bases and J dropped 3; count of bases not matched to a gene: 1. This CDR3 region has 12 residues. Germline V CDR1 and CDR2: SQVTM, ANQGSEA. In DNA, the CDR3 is TGCAGCGGGGGACAGGGGGACACTGAAGCTTTCTTT. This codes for CSGGQGDTEAFF.

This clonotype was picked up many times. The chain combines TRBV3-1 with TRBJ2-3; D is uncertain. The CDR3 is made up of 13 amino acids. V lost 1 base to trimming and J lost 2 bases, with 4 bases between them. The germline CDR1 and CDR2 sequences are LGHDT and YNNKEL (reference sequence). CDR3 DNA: TGTGCCAGCAGCCAAGTAGCCACAGATACGCAGTATTTT. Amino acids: CASSQVATDTQYF.

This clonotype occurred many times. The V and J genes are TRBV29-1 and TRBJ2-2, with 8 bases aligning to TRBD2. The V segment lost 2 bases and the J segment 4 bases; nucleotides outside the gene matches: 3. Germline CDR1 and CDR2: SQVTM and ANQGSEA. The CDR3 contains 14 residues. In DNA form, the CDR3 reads TGCAGCGTTGAACGGGAGGGCCGCACCGGGGAGCTGTTTTTT. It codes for CSVEREGRTGELFF.

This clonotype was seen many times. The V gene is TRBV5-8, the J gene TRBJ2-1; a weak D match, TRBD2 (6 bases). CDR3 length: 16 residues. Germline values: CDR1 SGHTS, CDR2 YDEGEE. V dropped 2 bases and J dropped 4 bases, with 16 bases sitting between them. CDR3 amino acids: CASSLFLANVYNEQFF. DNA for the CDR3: TGTGCCAGCAGCTTATTTCTAGCGAACGTTTACAATGAGCAGTTCTTC.

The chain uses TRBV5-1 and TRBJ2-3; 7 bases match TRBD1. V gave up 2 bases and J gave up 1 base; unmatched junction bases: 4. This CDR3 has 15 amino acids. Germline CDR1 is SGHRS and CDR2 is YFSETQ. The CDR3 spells CASSLDGTGTDTQYF. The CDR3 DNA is TGCGCCAGCAGCTTAGACGGGACAGGCACAGATACGCAGTATTTT.